Following are 24 T cell receptor beta chains from one sample sequenced in a study of a mutant IDH1 vaccine in newly diagnosed glioma. As for time point: week 11, during vaccination. Every vaccination contained 300 ug of the mutant IDH1 20-mer peptide and was paired with topical imiquimod. These receptors' targets are unknown. Sequencing was performed with immunoSEQ multiplex PCR; in TCRdb, only in-frame clones are kept and a portion is missing. The sample lists approximately 110,000 clones; 85% to 90% were seen once. Material: PBMCs, obtained from a glioma patient whose treatment included an IDH1 peptide vaccine. The origin of the receptors is a woman aged 45-60 years with glioma.

The CDR3 loop is CASSQDSLHEQFF. Here the CDR3 DNA reads TGCGCCAGCAGCCAGGATAGCTTACATGAGCAGTTCTTC. The chain recombines TRBV4-1 with TRBJ2-1; D is uncertain. CDR1 is MGHRA and CDR2 is YSYEKL in the germline V gene. Trimming removed 3 bases at V and 8 bases at J, with 11 bases between. The CDR3 sequence is 13 residues long.

This CDR3 is CASSLRDSGETQYF. The CDR3 DNA sequence: TGTGCCAGCAGCCTTAGGGACAGCGGGGAGACCCAGTACTTC. V usage is TRBV7-2 and J usage is TRBJ2-5; D is perhaps TRBD1 (7 bases). Between the trimmed V and J ends, which lost 5 bases and 5 bases, there was a span of 15 bases. Germline V lookup: CDR1 SGHTA, CDR2 FQGNSA. There are 14 residues in the CDR3.

This chain uses TRBV5-1 with TRBJ2-2; the D is unclear. The CDR3 contains 16 residues. V lost 1 base to trimming and J lost 1 base, with 11 bases between them. Germline CDR1 is SGHRS and CDR2 is YFSETQ. CDR3 nucleotides: TGCGCCAGCAGCTTGTTGGCCTCAGGGAACACCGGGGAGCTGTTTTTT. Amino acids: CASSLLASGNTGELFF.

This chain uses TRBV6-5 with TRBJ1-5; D may be TRBD1 (6 bases). V dropped 6 bases and J dropped 6 bases, with 12 bases sitting between them. Germline assignment: CDR1 MNHEY and CDR2 SVGAGI. The CDR3 sequence is 13 residues long. CDR3 amino acids: CASRGGSAQPQHF. The CDR3 nucleotides read TGTGCCAGCAGAGGGGGGAGTGCTCAGCCCCAGCATTTT.

This clone is a singleton in its sample. CDR3 in DNA: TGTGCCACCAAAGAGCGGCTCACTTCAACTAATGAAAAACTGTTTTTT. Translated: CATKERLTSTNEKLFF. The chain carries TRBV15 and TRBJ1-4; D is unclear. Germline V gene lookup returns CDR1 LNHNV and CDR2 YYDKDF (reference sequence). Trimming removed 7 bases from V and 0 bases from J, with 15 bases in between. This CDR3 has 16 amino acids.

V is TRBV27 and J is TRBJ1-4, with a weak D call TRBD1 (6 bases). The V end lost 5 bases, the J end lost 0 bases, and 16 bases lay between the germline ends. This CDR3 region has 17 residues. Germline V gene sequence: CDR1 MNHEY, CDR2 SMNVEV (reference sequence). CDR3 region: CASSRDKGYATNEKLFF. In nucleotides, the CDR3 is TGTGCCAGCAGTCGGGACAAGGGGTATGCAACTAATGAAAAACTGTTTTTT.

The chain links TRBV19 to TRBJ2-3; 7 bases line up with TRBD1. The V segment lost 7 bases and the J segment 0 bases; nucleotides outside the gene matches: 7. In germline, CDR1 is LNHDA, CDR2 SQIVND (reference sequence). There are 15 residues in the CDR3. The DNA for the CDR3 is TGTGCCAGTAAAATTGGCAGGGGGAGCACAGATACGCAGTATTTT. Translated: CASKIGRGSTDTQYF. The full variable domain, rest sourced from reference TRBV19 and TRBJ2-3, is DGGITQSPKYLFRKEGQNVTLSCEQNLNHDAMYWYRQDPGQGLRLIYYSQIVNDFQKGDIAEGYSVSREKKESFPLTVTSAQKNPTAFYLCASKIGRGSTDTQYFGPGTRLTVL.

The chain recombines TRBV7-9 with TRBJ1-4; 10 nucleotides line up with TRBD1. The CDR3 loop spans 16 amino acids. In germline, CDR1 is SEHNR, CDR2 FQNEAQ (reference sequence). V gave up 5 bases and J gave up 0 bases; unmatched junction bases: 3. The CDR3 is CASSPGQGATNEKLFF. CDR3 bases: TGTGCCAGCAGCCCCGGACAGGGGGCAACTAATGAAAAACTGTTTTTT.

The chain uses TRBV5-1 and TRBJ2-7; TRBD1 matches 8 bases. The CDR3 has 18 residues. The junction had 17 bases not matched to a gene; V was cut back by 3 bases and J by 3 bases. Germline V lookup: CDR1 SGHRS, CDR2 YFSETQ. Written as DNA, the CDR3 is TGCGCCAGCAGCTGGGACCGGGACAGGACTCAACATTACTACGAGCAGTACTTC. Its protein product is CASSWDRDRTQHYYEQYF. Looking up the rest from reference TRBV5-1 and TRBJ2-7 gives the full variable domain: KAGVTQTPRYLIKTRGQQVTLSCSPISGHRSVSWYQQTPGQGLQFLFEYFSETQRNKGNFPGRFSGRQFSNSRSEMNVSTLELGDSALYLCASSWDRDRTQHYYEQYFGPGTRLTVT.

This clone was detected only once. This sequence joins TRBV5-1 and TRBJ2-7, with 7 bases aligning to TRBD1. Per the germline V gene, CDR1 is SGHRS and CDR2 is YFSETQ. V lost 4 bases, J lost 2 bases, and 0 bases stayed unmatched. This CDR3 is built from 12 residues. CDR3 nucleotide sequence: TGCGCCAGCAGCACAGGGGCCTACGAGCAGTACTTC. Its translation is CASSTGAYEQYF.

The count of this clone is one. Within the sample, other DNA sequences also encode this same CDR3. J is TRBJ2-1 and V is TRBV9; TRBD2 might be the D (6 bases). V dropped 4 bases and J dropped 0 bases, with 8 bases sitting between them. Germline CDR1 SGDLS, CDR2 YYNGEE. This CDR3 has 14 residues. As DNA, the CDR3 is TGTGCCAGCAGCCCCGGGGGCTCCTACAATGAGCAGTTCTTC. Its protein product is CASSPGGSYNEQFF.

The chain recombines TRBV7-2 with TRBJ1-4; D possibly corresponds to TRBD1 (6 bases). Germline CDR1 and CDR2: SGHTA and FQGNSA. V gave up 4 bases and J gave up 7 bases, with 16 bases separating them. This CDR3 has 15 residues. This CDR3 is CASSSGRGAGEKLFF. As DNA, the CDR3 is TGTGCCAGCAGCTCCGGTCGGGGGGCCGGTGAAAAACTGTTTTTT.

V usage is TRBV10-1 and J usage is TRBJ2-1; 10 bases match TRBD2. There are 17 residues in the CDR3. Germline trimming cut 5 bases from V and 0 bases from J; bases unmatched to any gene: 7. Germline V lookup: CDR1 WNHNN, CDR2 SYGVQD (reference sequence). CDR3 in DNA: TGCGCCAGCAGTTTTAGCGGGAGGCTCAGCTCCTACAATGAGCAGTTCTTC. The encoded protein is CASSFSGRLSSYNEQFF.

The V call is TRBV11-2, the J call TRBJ2-1; 13 nucleotides line up with TRBD2. Trimming took 4 bases from V and 6 from J; bases not matched to a gene: 6. Germline CDR1 reads SGHAT; CDR2 reads FQNNGV. This CDR3 comprises 16 residues. The CDR3 DNA reads TGTGCCAGCAGCTCCCGGACTAGCGGGAGCATCAATGAGCAGTTCTTC. As protein: CASSSRTSGSINEQFF.

The CDR3 reads CASKTQGIGELFF. The CDR3 DNA reads TGTGCCAGCAAAACCCAGGGTATCGGGGAGCTGTTTTTT. V and J are TRBV6-5 and TRBJ2-2; TRBD1 is a possible D gene (5 bases). CDR3 size: 13 residues. The V end lost 7 bases, the J end lost 7 bases, and 13 bases lay between the germline ends. Looked up from germline, CDR1 is MNHEY and CDR2 is SVGAGI.

The rearrangement uses TRBV30 and TRBJ2-1; no firm D call. The V gene's germline CDR1 is GTSNPN and CDR2 SVGIG (reference sequence). The CDR3 totals 11 residues. The ends were cut back, 5 bases at V and 7 bases at J, with 9 bases in the middle. The CDR3 sequence is CAWGRANEQFF. CDR3 nucleotide sequence: TGTGCCTGGGGTCGGGCAAATGAGCAGTTCTTC.

The genes are TRBV6-5 and TRBJ1-2, with D unresolved. Germline V gene data show CDR1 as MNHEY and CDR2 as SVGAGI. This CDR3 comprises 13 residues. The germline V and J ends were trimmed by 2 bases and 8 bases, with 12 bases remaining between them. Here the CDR3 reads CASSYNGVGGYTF. CDR3 DNA sequence: TGTGCCAGCAGTTACAACGGAGTTGGCGGCTACACCTTC.

The chain couples TRBV5-6 to TRBJ2-7; D assignment may be TRBD1 or TRBD2 (6 bases each). CDR3 length: 13 residues. With 0 bases removed from V and 7 bases from J, the gap between germline ends came to 11 bases. The germline V gene has CDR1 SGHDT and CDR2 YYEEEE. The CDR3 DNA reads as TGTGCCAGCAGCTTGGGGGGGGCGAGGGAGCAGTACTTC. Amino acid sequence: CASSLGGAREQYF.

This clone is classed as medium-sized. The chain recombines TRBV2 with TRBJ1-1, with D perhaps matching TRBD1 (6 bases). CDR3 length: 13 amino acids. V lost 4 bases and J 4 bases, leaving 10 bases between the germline ends. Germline lookup yields CDR1 SNHLY and CDR2 FYNNEI. CDR3 sequence reads: CASSAGAGTEAFF. The CDR3 nucleotides read TGTGCCAGCAGTGCAGGGGCAGGCACTGAAGCTTTCTTT.

V gene TRBV10-1 combines with J gene TRBJ2-7, with 8 nucleotides matching TRBD1. CDR3 length: 15 residues. Losses at the gene ends were 4 bases for V and 5 bases for J; bases not matched to a gene: 10. Germline V gene lookup returns CDR1 WNHNN and CDR2 SYGVQD (reference sequence). The CDR3 is CASSGRTGLMHEQYF. CDR3 bases: TGCGCCAGCAGTGGGAGGACAGGGCTCATGCACGAGCAGTACTTC.

The chain carries TRBV5-1 and TRBJ2-5; D is unresolved. V gave up 4 bases and J gave up 0 bases, with 1 base separating them. Germline V gene data show CDR1 as SGHRS and CDR2 as YFSETQ. CDR3 size: 11 residues. The CDR3 protein is CASSDQETQYF. The CDR3, as DNA: TGCGCCAGCAGCGACCAAGAGACCCAGTACTTC.

The chain joins TRBV28 to TRBJ2-3, with TRBD2 matching 10 bases. Germline assignment: CDR1 MDHEN and CDR2 SYDVKM. This CDR3 has 15 residues. Germline trimming cut 8 bases from V and 5 bases from J; bases unmatched to any gene: 10. CDR3 amino acids: CASRPEVAGGDTQYF. In nucleotides, the CDR3 is TGTGCCAGCCGCCCCGAGGTAGCGGGAGGAGATACGCAGTATTTT.

The V gene is TRBV19, the J gene TRBJ2-7; no clear D gene. The V end lost 4 bases, the J end lost 3 bases, and 10 bases lay between the germline ends. The CDR3 has 13 amino acids. Germline V lookup: CDR1 LNHDA, CDR2 SQIVND (reference sequence). CDR3 region: CASSTTRYYEQYF. The CDR3 region has the DNA TGTGCCAGTAGTACAACCAGGTACTACGAGCAGTACTTC.

The J gene is TRBJ2-1, the V gene TRBV5-1; tentatively, D is TRBD1 or TRBD2 (5 bases each). Germline V CDR1 and CDR2: SGHRS, YFSETQ. The CDR3 covers 11 residues. Between the trimmed V and J ends, which lost 3 bases and 9 bases, there was a span of 7 bases. CDR3 sequence (DNA): TGCGCCAGCAGCTGGGGGATTGAGCAGTTCTTC. Translated: CASSWGIEQFF.